This T cell receptor (beta chain) is from a study of T-cell reconstitution after alpha-beta-depleted transplantation in children. CDR1 and CDR2 (germline): SQVTM, ANQGSEA. This CDR3 contains 17 residues. The V gene end was trimmed by 0 bases and the J gene end by 2 bases; junction bases not matched to a gene: 8. In the case of this clonotype: The antigen remains unidentified.

Regarding the study as a whole: About two months after transplant, alpha-beta T cells reportedly came from several hundred expanded graft clones. T-cell numbers and diversity, one year after transplant, stemmed largely from T cells that were newly produced.

Using unique molecular identifiers, the investigators prepared the TCRbeta library. A single record per CDR3 protein comes from TCRdb applying MiXCR to the PCR reads. This table holds under 250,000 distinct CDR3 sequences, approximately 19% found once. The receptor's source is a male patient aged 2 to 10 who had a stem cell transplant for acute lymphoblastic leukemia, so the T cells may come from the graft donor. This chain connects TRBV29-1 to TRBJ2-1; TRBD2 aligns across 9 bases. Sequenced here: PBMCs, mostly from graft donor cells, sampled 360 days after TCRalphabeta/CD19-depleted stem cell transplant. The CDR3 here is CSVEDEPSGTPYNEQFF. CDR3 DNA: TGCAGCGTTGAAGATGAGCCTAGCGGGACCCCCTACAATGAGCAGTTCTTC.